This T cell receptor (beta chain) was documented in a study of blood T cell repertoires in COVID-19. The wider study: Donors in the United States, Italy and Spain gave samples during acute or convalescent COVID-19. PBMCs, B-cell-depleted T cells, or T cells provided the cDNA or gDNA that made up the material.

This clone was counted only a few times. The CDR3 totals 15 residues. Per the germline V gene, CDR1 is SNHLY and CDR2 is FYNNEI. Deletions cut 8 bases from V and 6 bases from J, with 17 bases between. Source study methods: From reference gene primer amplification, estimates of nucleated cell counts were derived. Using immunoSEQ multiplex PCR, the repertoire was profiled, and TCRdb retains in-frame clones only, with some absent. V, J and clone size were drawn from that table, and D and trimming were deduced from the DNA. The sample shows hundreds of thousands of clones, 89% of them seen only once. This clonotype was sampled from a man aged 55 to 70 who had recovered from COVID-19. The gene calls are TRBV2 and TRBJ1-6; D is perhaps TRBD1 (5 bases). Sequenced sample: peripheral blood. CDR3 nucleotide sequence: TGTGCCAGCGGGTCATCGGGGGTCGGTAATTCACCCCTCCACTTT. Its translation: CASGSSGVGNSPLHF.